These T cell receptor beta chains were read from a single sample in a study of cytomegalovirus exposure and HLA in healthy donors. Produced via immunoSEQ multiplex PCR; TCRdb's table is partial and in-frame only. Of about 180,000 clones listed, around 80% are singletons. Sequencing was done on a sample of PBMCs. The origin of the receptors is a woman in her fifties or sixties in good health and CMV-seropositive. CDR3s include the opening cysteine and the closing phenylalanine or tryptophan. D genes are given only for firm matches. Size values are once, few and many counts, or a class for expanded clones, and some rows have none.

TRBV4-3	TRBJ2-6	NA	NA	TGCGCCAGCAGCCAAGATGGACTAATCGGGGCCAACGTCCTGACTTTC	CASSQDGLIGANVLTF
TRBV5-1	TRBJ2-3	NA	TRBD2	TGCGCCAGCAGCCGGGCGGGAGAACGCACAGATACGCAGTATTTT	CASSRAGERTDTQYF
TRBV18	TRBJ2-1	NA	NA	TGTGCCAGCTCACCAAACGGGGGGCCCCACAATGAGCAGTTCTTC	CASSPNGGPHNEQFF
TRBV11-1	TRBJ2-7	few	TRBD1	TGTGCCAGCAGCTTGCACGGGACAGCCCAGTCCTACGAGCAGTACTTC	CASSLHGTAQSYEQYF
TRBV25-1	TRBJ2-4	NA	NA	TGTGCCAGCAGTGAATTTCAGGGAGCCAAAAACATTCAGTACTTC	CASSEFQGAKNIQYF
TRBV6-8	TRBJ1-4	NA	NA	TGTGCCAGCAGTTACTCGGAGGGGAAAGGCACTAATGAAAAACTGTTTTTT	CASSYSEGKGTNEKLFF
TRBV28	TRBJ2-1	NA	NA	TGTGCCAGCAGTTTAGGGGGCCCCTCCTACAATGAGCAGTTCTTC	CASSLGGPSYNEQFF
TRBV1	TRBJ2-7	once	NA	TGCACCAGCAGCCACCACCAAAAAGGACTAGCGGACCAAGGAGGCCTCGAGCAGTACTTC	CTSSHHQKGLADQGGLEQYF
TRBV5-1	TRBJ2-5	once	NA	TGCGCCAGCAGCCCAGGGCACCAGTACCAAGAGACCCAGTACTTC	CASSPGHQYQETQYF
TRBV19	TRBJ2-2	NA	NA	TGTGCCAGTAGTCCCTGGTGGGGGGGCAGTACCGGGGAGCTGTTTTTT	CASSPWWGGSTGELFF
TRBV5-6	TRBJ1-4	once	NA	TGTGCCAGCAGCTTGGGACAGATTACATATGAAAAACTGTTTTTT	CASSLGQITYEKLFF
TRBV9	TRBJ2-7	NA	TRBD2	TGTGCCAGCAGCGACCGGACTAGCGGGCCCTACGAGCAGTACTTC	CASSDRTSGPYEQYF
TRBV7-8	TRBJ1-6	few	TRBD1	TGTGCCAGCAGCCAAACGACAGGGATCAATTCACCCCTCCACTTT	CASSQTTGINSPLHF